One sample yielded the 30 T cell receptor beta chains listed below, sequenced in a study of shared clonotypes between healthy human individuals. Here immunoSEQ multiplex PCR was the method, and the copy in TCRdb shows in-frame clones only, minus some. The sample shows 2 million to 2.5 million clones, roughly 95% of them seen only once. The material sequenced was naive CD4+ T cells sorted from blood. Subset of the sample: CD45RA+ positively selected. The receptors come from a man aged 18 to 29 in good health.

The genes are TRBV29-1 and TRBJ2-5; D might be TRBD2 (6 bases). The CDR3 is made up of 12 amino acids. Trimming shortened V by 4 bases and J by 4 bases, and 10 bases separated the two germline ends. Germline V gene lookup returns CDR1 SQVTM and CDR2 ANQGSEA. The CDR3 spells CSVAGSGETQYF. CDR3 coding DNA: TGCAGCGTTGCCGGGAGCGGAGAGACCCAGTACTTC.

This clone was observed once. CDR3 loop: CASSTGTGRDYEQYF. CDR3 nucleotide sequence: TGTGCCAGTAGTACCGGGACGGGGAGGGACTACGAGCAGTACTTC. This chain uses TRBV19 with TRBJ2-7, with 7 positions matching TRBD2. V shed 4 bases and J 3 bases; nucleotides not matched to a gene: 9. The length of the CDR3 is 15 residues. From germline, CDR1 is LNHDA and CDR2 SQIVND (reference sequence).

This rearrangement joins TRBV7-9 to TRBJ1-1, with D hard to call. The CDR3 contains 14 residues. The germline V gene has CDR1 SEHNR and CDR2 FQNEAQ (reference sequence). V shed 6 bases and J shed 0 bases, with 11 bases lying between them. The CDR3: CASSRALMNTEAFF. DNA for the CDR3: TGTGCCAGCAGTCGCGCACTCATGAACACTGAAGCTTTCTTT. Drawing the rest from reference TRBV7-9 and TRBJ1-1, the complete variable domain is DTGVSQNPRHKITKRGQNVTFRCDPISEHNRLYWYRQTLGQGPEFLTYFQNEAQLEKSRLLSDRFSAERPKGSFSTLEIQRTEQGDSAMYLCASSRALMNTEAFFGQGTRLTVV.

This chain connects TRBV9 to TRBJ2-1; TRBD1 matches 7 bases. CDR1 is SGDLS, CDR2 YYNGEE, per germline. This CDR3 has 15 amino acids. J lost 2 bases, V lost 3 bases, and 5 bases had no gene match. CDR3 DNA sequence: TGTGCCAGCAGCGCCCTTCAGGGGGCCTACAATGAGCAGTTCTTC. It specifies CASSALQGAYNEQFF. The full variable domain, with the rest looked up from reference TRBV9 and TRBJ2-1, is DSGVTQTPKHLITATGQRVTLRCSPRSGDLSVYWYQQSLDQGLQFLIQYYNGEERAKGNILERFSAQQFPDLHSELNLSSLELGDSALYFCASSALQGAYNEQFFGPGTRLTVL.

Of note for this clone: At the DNA level, this CDR3 is encoded by other sequences in the same sample as well. The rearrangement links TRBV11-2 to TRBJ2-3; D unresolved. The CDR3 totals 14 residues. V was clipped by 1 base and J by 0 bases, with 5 bases between them. CDR1 and CDR2 (germline): SGHAT, FQNNGV. The CDR3 nucleotides read TGTGCCAGCAGCTTAGCCCCTAGCACAGATACGCAGTATTTT. Residues: CASSLAPSTDTQYF.

V usage is TRBV5-1 and J usage is TRBJ1-4, with D hard to call. V was cut by 4 bases and J by 7 bases, with 17 bases left in between. Germline V gene lookup returns CDR1 SGHRS and CDR2 YFSETQ. The CDR3 contains 15 residues. The CDR3 region has the DNA TGCGCCAGCAGCCCGACGGTTCGGGTGGGTGAAAAACTGTTTTTT. Protein product: CASSPTVRVGEKLFF. The variable domain in full, completed from reference TRBV5-1 and TRBJ1-4, reads KAGVTQTPRYLIKTRGQQVTLSCSPISGHRSVSWYQQTPGQGLQFLFEYFSETQRNKGNFPGRFSGRQFSNSRSEMNVSTLELGDSALYLCASSPTVRVGEKLFFGSGTQLSVL.

The chain links TRBV30 to TRBJ2-7; D not resolved. CDR1 and CDR2 from the germline V gene are GTSNPN and SVGIG (reference sequence). V was pared by 0 bases and J by 3 bases, with 12 bases between. The CDR3 loop spans 14 amino acids. CDR3 loop: CAWSVPGVGYEQYF. CDR3 sequence (DNA): TGTGCCTGGAGTGTACCGGGTGTGGGCTACGAGCAGTACTTC.

The gene calls are TRBV9 and TRBJ2-3; D perhaps matches TRBD2 (5 bases). V lost 4 bases and J lost 2, with 17 bases in between. Germline CDR1 is SGDLS and CDR2 is YYNGEE. This CDR3 spans 16 amino acids. The CDR3 DNA reads as TGTGCCAGCAGCCTGGGGAATGAGGGTTTCACAGATACGCAGTATTTT. Its protein product is CASSLGNEGFTDTQYF.

V is TRBV13 and J is TRBJ2-1; TRBD2 is a possible D gene (5 bases). The V gene's germline CDR1 is PRHDT and CDR2 FYEKMQ (reference sequence). This CDR3 has 15 amino acids. V was trimmed by 3 bases and J by 0 bases, leaving 9 bases between them. CDR3 in DNA: TGTGCCAGCAGCTTCTTCGGAGGCTCCTACAATGAGCAGTTCTTC. It encodes CASSFFGGSYNEQFF.

The chain recombines TRBV5-5 with TRBJ2-7; 9 bases fit TRBD1. The J segment lost 3 bases and the V segment lost 4 bases, leaving 5 bases of the junction unmatched. Germline CDR1 reads SGHKS; CDR2 reads YYEKEE (reference sequence). The CDR3 is made up of 14 amino acids. CDR3 sequence: CASSLTGGFYEQYF. Here the CDR3 DNA reads TGTGCCAGCAGCCTGACAGGGGGTTTCTACGAGCAGTACTTC. Filled out from reference TRBV5-5 and TRBJ2-7, the complete variable domain reads DAGVTQSPTHLIKTRGQQVTLRCSPISGHKSVSWYQQVLGQGPQFIFQYYEKEERGRGNFPDRFSARQFPNYSSELNVNALLLGDSALYLCASSLTGGFYEQYFGPGTRLTVT.

This clone was detected once. The chain is built from TRBV7-3 and TRBJ2-5, with 8 positions matching TRBD2. This CDR3 is 15 amino acids long. CDR1 is SGHTA, CDR2 FQGTGA, per germline. Trimming took 4 bases from V and 3 from J; bases not matched to a gene: 7. CDR3 residues: CASSSTGTRKETQYF. The CDR3 region has the DNA TGTGCCAGCAGCTCCACCGGGACTAGGAAAGAGACCCAGTACTTC.

This clone was picked up a small number of times. Other DNA sequences in the sample encode the same CDR3. The chain combines TRBV6-1 with TRBJ1-3; D is undetermined. There are 12 residues in the CDR3. CDR1 MNHNS and CDR2 SASEGT come from the germline V gene. V lost 4 bases and J 0 bases, leaving 1 base between the germline ends. The CDR3 reads CASSVSGNTIYF. The DNA for the CDR3 is TGTGCCAGCAGTGTCTCTGGAAACACCATATATTTT.

The chain joins TRBV29-1 to TRBJ1-1; D not certain. Trimming took 1 base from V and 11 from J, leaving 11 bases between them. There are 11 residues in the CDR3. Germline CDR1 is SQVTM and CDR2 is ANQGSEA. Written as DNA, the CDR3 is TGCAGCGTTGAAGGGGCAATAGGTGCTTTCTTT. It translates to CSVEGAIGAFF. The whole variable domain, filled in from reference TRBV29-1 and TRBJ1-1, reads SAVISQKPSRDICQRGTSLTIQCQVDSQVTMMFWYRQQPGQSLTLIATANQGSEATYESGFVIDKFPISRPNLTFSTLTVSNMSPEDSSIYLCSVEGAIGAFFGQGTRLTVV.

With regard to this clone: The same CDR3 arises from other DNA sequences in this sample as well. The CDR3 DNA sequence: TGCGCCAGCCGGTATAGCACAGATACGCAGTATTTT. Amino acids: CASRYSTDTQYF. The chain is built from TRBV5-1 and TRBJ2-3; D is unresolved. V gave up 7 bases and J gave up 0 bases, with 6 bases separating them. The CDR3 is made up of 12 amino acids. Germline V CDR1 and CDR2: SGHRS, YFSETQ.

This chain joins TRBV10-3 and TRBJ1-2, with 9 bases matching TRBD1. The V segment lost 0 bases and the J segment 8 bases; nucleotides outside the gene matches: 4. The germline gives CDR1 ENHRY, CDR2 SYGVKD. The length of the CDR3 is 14 residues. The CDR3: CAISESGDRVGYTF. In DNA form, the CDR3 reads TGTGCCATCAGTGAGTCCGGGGACAGGGTCGGCTACACCTTC.

V and J are TRBV27 and TRBJ2-5, with 7 bases matching TRBD1. V lost 5 bases, J lost 4 bases, and 10 bases stayed unmatched. The CDR3 runs to 15 residues. CDR1 and CDR2 from the germline V gene are MNHEY and SMNVEV (reference sequence). CDR3 residues: CASSLMRGLGETQYF. CDR3 bases: TGTGCCAGCAGTCTCATGAGGGGGCTGGGAGAGACCCAGTACTTC.

V is TRBV6-5 and J is TRBJ1-1; 7 bases fit TRBD1. Germline trimming cut 2 bases from V and 6 bases from J; bases unmatched to any gene: 0. This CDR3 region has 12 residues. Germline V gene data show CDR1 as MNHEY and CDR2 as SVGAGI. In DNA, the CDR3 is TGTGCCAGCAGTTACGGGACAGCTGAAGCTTTCTTT. Protein product: CASSYGTAEAFF.

The chain recombines TRBV6-1 with TRBJ1-4; TRBD1 is a possible D gene (5 bases). Trimming took off 3 bases at V and 7 bases at J, with 15 bases between the two ends. There are 15 residues in the CDR3. The V gene's germline CDR1 is MNHNS and CDR2 SASEGT. The CDR3 bases are TGTGCCAGCAGTGAGGCAAGGGGAGCGGTTGAAAAACTGTTTTTT. It codes for CASSEARGAVEKLFF.

The rearrangement joins TRBV2 to TRBJ2-7; D is perhaps TRBD2 (5 bases). V was cut by 7 bases and J by 2 bases, with 12 bases left in between. Looked up from germline, CDR1 is SNHLY and CDR2 is FYNNEI. The CDR3 runs to 13 residues. DNA of the CDR3: TGTGCCAGCACTCGGGGAATCCCCTACGAGCAGTACTTC. As protein: CASTRGIPYEQYF.

This rearrangement joins TRBV9 to TRBJ2-5; 11 bases map to TRBD2. V shed 2 bases and J 1 base; nucleotides not matched to a gene: 1. The germline V gene has CDR1 SGDLS and CDR2 YYNGEE. The CDR3 is 15 residues long. In DNA form, the CDR3 reads TGTGCCAGCAGCGTTAGCGGGGGGGCCCAAGAGACCCAGTACTTC. This encodes CASSVSGGAQETQYF.

The chain uses TRBV5-1 and TRBJ1-1; D uncertain. CDR3 length: 16 amino acids. The V gene lost 0 bases and the J gene lost 3 bases, with 15 bases spanning the gap. CDR1 SGHRS and CDR2 YFSETQ come from the germline V gene. Here the CDR3 DNA reads TGCGCCAGCAGCTTGGAGGGTCTAGGGTTGGACACTGAAGCTTTCTTT. It encodes CASSLEGLGLDTEAFF. Full variable domain (rest looked up from reference TRBV5-1 and TRBJ1-1): KAGVTQTPRYLIKTRGQQVTLSCSPISGHRSVSWYQQTPGQGLQFLFEYFSETQRNKGNFPGRFSGRQFSNSRSEMNVSTLELGDSALYLCASSLEGLGLDTEAFFGQGTRLTVV.

J is TRBJ1-1 and V is TRBV4-3; the D is unclear. There are 17 residues in the CDR3. V gave up 1 base and J gave up 0 bases, with 15 bases separating them. Germline assignment: CDR1 LGHNA and CDR2 YSLEER. The CDR3 region has the DNA TGCGCCAGCAGCCAAGTCCGGGCGCTCCAAGTGAACACTGAAGCTTTCTTT. Protein sequence: CASSQVRALQVNTEAFF.

This chain links TRBV19 with TRBJ2-3, with D perhaps TRBD2 (7 bases). V lost 3 bases and J 2 bases, leaving 18 bases between the germline ends. This CDR3 has 17 residues. CDR1 is LNHDA and CDR2 is SQIVND in the germline V gene (reference sequence). CDR3: CASSIEGGQLFTDTQYF. CDR3 DNA sequence: TGTGCCAGTAGTATTGAGGGGGGGCAGTTATTCACAGATACGCAGTATTTT.

The V gene is TRBV7-2, the J gene TRBJ1-3; D unresolved. V was pared by 1 base and J by 1 base, with 8 bases between. This CDR3 spans 15 amino acids. Germline lookup yields CDR1 SGHTA and CDR2 FQGNSA. The CDR3 here is CASSLGPLSGNTIYF. DNA for the CDR3: TGTGCCAGCAGCTTAGGTCCCCTGTCTGGAAACACCATATATTTT. The whole variable domain, filled in from reference TRBV7-2 and TRBJ1-3, reads GAGVSQSPSNKVTEKGKDVELRCDPISGHTALYWYRQSLGQGLEFLIYFQGNSAPDKSGLPSDRFSAERTGGSVSTLTIQRTQQEDSAVYLCASSLGPLSGNTIYFGEGSWLTVV.

This clone was seen only once. The V call is TRBV5-1, the J call TRBJ2-7; tentative D call: TRBD1 (6 bases). Germline values: CDR1 SGHRS, CDR2 YFSETQ. Trimming took 5 bases from V and 3 from J, leaving 18 bases between them. This CDR3 is 15 amino acids long. The chain's CDR3 is CASSSTTGYGYEQYF. CDR3 bases: TGCGCCAGCAGTTCCACCACAGGGTATGGCTACGAGCAGTACTTC.

The genes are TRBV6-4 and TRBJ1-5; TRBD1 is a possible D gene (5 bases). Germline V gene sequence: CDR1 MRHNA, CDR2 SNTAGT. This CDR3 spans 13 amino acids. V was trimmed by 5 bases and J by 3 bases, leaving 8 bases between them. This chain's CDR3 is CASSLGVNQPQHF. Here the CDR3 DNA reads TGTGCCAGCAGTTTAGGGGTCAATCAGCCCCAGCATTTT.

The J gene is TRBJ1-1, the V gene TRBV5-1, with a tentative D call TRBD1 (6 bases). The germline gives CDR1 SGHRS, CDR2 YFSETQ. CDR3 length equals 13 residues. V dropped 4 bases and J dropped 7 bases, with 14 bases sitting between them. CDR3 residues: CASSPDSGIEAFF. Here the CDR3 DNA reads TGCGCCAGCAGCCCGGACAGCGGCATTGAAGCTTTCTTT.

V is TRBV27 and J is TRBJ1-4, with D possibly being TRBD1 (5 bases). The CDR3 length is 15 residues. V was cut by 2 bases and J by 3 bases, with 10 bases left in between. The germline gives CDR1 MNHEY, CDR2 SMNVEV (reference sequence). This CDR3 reads CASSLGGASNEKLFF. CDR3 nucleotide sequence: TGTGCCAGCAGTTTAGGAGGGGCATCTAATGAAAAACTGTTTTTT.

The rearrangement joins TRBV5-4 to TRBJ2-7; the match to TRBD1 covers 7 bases. V was clipped by 4 bases and J by 0 bases; unmatched bases: 13. CDR3 length equals 17 residues. CDR1 is SGHNT, CDR2 YYREEE, per germline (reference sequence). The CDR3 here is CASSNRLQGSGSYEQYF. The DNA for the CDR3 is TGTGCCAGCAGCAACCGATTACAGGGGAGTGGCTCCTACGAGCAGTACTTC.

This clone was picked up one time. The V gene is TRBV10-3, the J gene TRBJ2-1; D call uncertain. Trimming removed 0 bases from V and 5 bases from J, with 14 bases in between. This CDR3 has 16 amino acids. The germline V gene has CDR1 ENHRY and CDR2 SYGVKD. The CDR3 sequence is CAISESITVRNNEQFF. In nucleotides, the CDR3 is TGTGCCATCAGTGAGTCGATAACAGTACGAAACAATGAGCAGTTCTTC.